The 24 T cell receptor beta chains in this list originate from one sample, sequenced in a study of blood T cell repertoires in COVID-19. Measured with immunoSEQ multiplex PCR; TCRdb has only the in-frame clones, and not every one. The sample holds about 110,000 clones, approximately 70% seen once. The sequenced sample consisted of peripheral blood. The receptors were sampled from a woman aged 40-49 years with acute or convalescent COVID-19.

The chain couples TRBV11-2 to TRBJ1-4; 7 positions match TRBD1. Germline V gene data show CDR1 as SGHAT and CDR2 as FQNNGV. This CDR3 is built from 15 residues. V was pared by 3 bases and J by 8 bases, with 9 bases of the junction left unmatched. The CDR3 DNA sequence: TGTGCCAGCAGCTTCGTATCAGGGGGACAAGAAAAACTGTTTTTT. This translates into CASSFVSGGQEKLFF.

The chain links TRBV11-2 to TRBJ2-7; D is unclear. The CDR3 length is 13 residues. V was shortened by 0 bases and J by 6 bases, with 9 bases between the two germline ends. CDR1 is SGHAT, CDR2 FQNNGV, per germline. The CDR3, as DNA: TGTGCCAGCAGCTTAGAAGCCGCAGGCGAGCAGTACTTC. Its translation is CASSLEAAGEQYF.

This clone showed up many times. The CDR3 reads CASSQRGASTEAFF. The CDR3 nucleotides read TGTGCCAGCAGCCAACGGGGGGCAAGCACTGAAGCTTTCTTT. The genes are TRBV3-1 (or the pseudogene TRBV3-2) and TRBJ1-1; a possible D gene is TRBD1 (6 bases). In germline, CDR1 is LGHDT, CDR2 YNNKEL (reference sequence). The V end lost 2 bases, the J end lost 4 bases, and 11 bases lay between the germline ends. CDR3 length equals 14 residues.

Only one count was recorded for this clone. V and J are TRBV7-9 and TRBJ2-7; TRBD1 is a possible D gene (5 bases). Trimming stripped 5 bases from V and 5 bases from J, with 19 bases between. The CDR3 loop spans 15 amino acids. The germline CDR1 and CDR2 sequences are SEHNR and FQNEAQ (reference sequence). The CDR3 nucleotides read TGTGCCAGCAGCACCCGTTTATCGCAGGGAAACGAGCAGTACTTC. Translating gives CASSTRLSQGNEQYF.

The chain joins TRBV30 to TRBJ2-6; possible D gene TRBD1, 6 bases. This CDR3 has 16 residues. V lost 0 bases, J lost 0 bases, and 9 bases lay in between. The V gene's germline CDR1 is GTSNPN and CDR2 SVGIG (reference sequence). CDR3 region: CAWSVQGNSGANVLTF. Written as DNA, the CDR3 is TGTGCCTGGAGTGTACAGGGCAACTCTGGGGCCAACGTCCTGACTTTC.

In this sample, this clone turned up once. The rearrangement uses TRBV2 and TRBJ2-3, with D possibly being TRBD2 (5 bases). Deletions cut 6 bases from V and 2 bases from J, with 12 bases between. Germline loops: CDR1 SNHLY, CDR2 FYNNEI. The CDR3 totals 14 residues. CDR3 residues: CASSSGVVTDTQYF. The CDR3 nucleotides are TGTGCCAGCAGCTCCGGGGTCGTCACAGATACGCAGTATTTT.

The chain uses TRBV18 and TRBJ2-1; the D gene is possibly TRBD2 (7 bases). V was trimmed by 9 bases and J by 7 bases, leaving 22 bases between them. The CDR3 spans 15 residues. Germline V gives CDR1 KGHSH, CDR2 LQKENI. CDR3 in DNA: TGTGCCAGTCACGACGGCGGGGGCCTAGGTAATGAGCAGTTCTTC. Residues: CASHDGGGLGNEQFF.

J is TRBJ2-1 and V is TRBV6-1; D gene uncertain. The CDR3 extends over 16 amino acids. V was clipped by 3 bases and J by 4 bases, with 16 bases between them. Germline CDR1 is MNHNS and CDR2 is SASEGT. DNA for the CDR3: TGTGCCAGCAGTGAGATGATGAGGCTTTCTTACAATGAGCAGTTCTTC. Protein sequence: CASSEMMRLSYNEQFF.

The chain carries TRBV5-1 and TRBJ2-2, with D possibly TRBD2 on 5 matching bases. This CDR3 has 16 amino acids. V was cut by 4 bases and J by 1 base, with 14 bases left in between. Germline lookup yields CDR1 SGHRS and CDR2 YFSETQ. Here the CDR3 reads CASSAHRRGNTGELFF. The CDR3 DNA is TGCGCCAGCAGCGCCCACCGACGGGGGAACACCGGGGAGCTGTTTTTT.

The chain is built from TRBV6-1 and TRBJ2-1; D may be TRBD2 (6 bases). The CDR3 sequence is 16 residues long. Trimming shortened V by 3 bases and J by 8 bases, and 20 bases separated the two germline ends. Germline CDR1 reads MNHNS; CDR2 reads SASEGT. The CDR3 DNA sequence: TGTGCCAGCAGTGATCAGGCGGGGACCTCCCGGTATGAGCAGTTCTTC. Translated: CASSDQAGTSRYEQFF.

This chain joins TRBV28 and TRBJ1-3; D might be TRBD1 (6 bases). Germline V gives CDR1 MDHEN, CDR2 SYDVKM. Trimming cost V 6 bases and J 1 base, with 7 bases left between them. The CDR3 totals 13 residues. The CDR3 nucleotides are TGTGCCAGCAGGCAGGGGTCTGGAAACACCATATATTTT. Translating gives CASRQGSGNTIYF.

The chain links TRBV3-1 (or the pseudogene TRBV3-2) to TRBJ1-6, with D possibly TRBD1 on 6 matching bases. With 4 bases removed from V and 7 bases from J, the gap between germline ends came to 14 bases. Germline lookup yields CDR1 LGHDT and CDR2 YNNKEL (reference sequence). This CDR3 spans 15 amino acids. The CDR3 DNA reads TGTGCCAGCAGCCCACAGGGCGGAGTAAATTCACCCCTCCACTTT. It encodes CASSPQGGVNSPLHF.

This clone was seen a few times. The chain recombines TRBV4-1 with TRBJ2-5; 11 bases are a match to TRBD2. V trimming: 3 bases; J trimming: 5 bases; junction bases outside the gene matches: 14. From germline, CDR1 is MGHRA and CDR2 YSYEKL. The length of the CDR3 is 18 residues. This CDR3 reads CASSQAGSASGGFETQYF. The CDR3 DNA reads as TGCGCCAGCAGCCAGGCGGGATCAGCTAGCGGGGGGTTTGAGACCCAGTACTTC.

This clone was found a few times. The V gene is TRBV28, the J gene TRBJ1-2; a weak D match, TRBD1 (6 bases). Germline V gene data show CDR1 as MDHEN and CDR2 as SYDVKM. Trimming pared 7 bases from V and 4 bases from J, leaving 16 bases between. CDR3 length: 14 residues. CDR3 DNA: TGTGCCAGCAACCCTCCAGGGGCGGGCTATGGCTACACCTTC. It encodes CASNPPGAGYGYTF.

V and J are TRBV10-3 and TRBJ1-1; TRBD1 is a possible D gene (6 bases). Germline V gene sequence: CDR1 ENHRY, CDR2 SYGVKD. Trimming left V 6 bases short and J 4 bases short, with 12 bases between. The CDR3 loop spans 13 amino acids. The CDR3 bases are TGTGCCATCAGAGAGACAGGCCTCACTGAAGCTTTCTTT. Translation: CAIRETGLTEAFF.

The chain combines TRBV28 with TRBJ1-1; 10 bases map to TRBD1. Germline V gene lookup returns CDR1 MDHEN and CDR2 SYDVKM. After removal of 3 bases from V and 3 bases from J, the junction contained 4 bases not matched to a gene. The CDR3 runs 15 residues. The CDR3 nucleotides read TGTGCCAGCAGTTTTGGGACAGGGGCATACACTGAAGCTTTCTTT. Translating it yields CASSFGTGAYTEAFF. Variable domain in full (rest from reference TRBV28 and TRBJ1-1): DVKVTQSSRYLVKRTGEKVFLECVQDMDHENMFWYRQDPGLGLRLIYFSYDVKMKEKGDIPEGYSVSREKKERFSLILESASTNQTSMYLCASSFGTGAYTEAFFGQGTRLTVV.

V gene TRBV4-1 combines with J gene TRBJ1-3, with D unresolved. The V end lost 0 bases, the J end lost 1 base, and 13 bases lay between the germline ends. This CDR3 is 17 amino acids long. The germline gives CDR1 MGHRA, CDR2 YSYEKL. The CDR3 nucleotides are TGCGCCAGCAGCCAAGAAGGCAGCTCAGGATCTGGAAACACCATATATTTT. This sequence encodes CASSQEGSSGSGNTIYF.

The sample holds a few counts of this clone. The CDR3 protein is CASSPNGQEYYGYTF. The CDR3 nucleotides are TGTGCCAGCAGCCCTAACGGACAGGAATACTATGGCTACACCTTC. J is TRBJ1-2 and V is TRBV9; 7 bases map to TRBD1. V lost 4 bases and J lost 3; bases outside the gene matches: 9. This CDR3 spans 15 amino acids. Looked up from germline, CDR1 is SGDLS and CDR2 is YYNGEE.

The J gene is TRBJ2-7, the V gene TRBV25-1; TRBD1 might be the D (6 bases). The germline gives CDR1 MGHDK, CDR2 SYGVNS. Trimming took 10 bases from V and 2 from J, leaving 15 bases between them. The length of the CDR3 is 13 residues. CDR3 nucleotides: TGTGCCACTTCTGGGGCAGGGGCCTACGAGCAGTACTTC. Encoded protein: CATSGAGAYEQYF.

The V call is TRBV9, the J call TRBJ2-5, with 10 bases that match TRBD1. Trimming cost V 3 bases and J 4 bases; bases outside gene matches: 12. Germline V lookup: CDR1 SGDLS, CDR2 YYNGEE. The CDR3 runs 17 residues. The DNA for the CDR3 is TGTGCCAGCAGCGCACCGGGACAGGGGTTAGTCCGAGAGACCCAGTACTTC. Its translation: CASSAPGQGLVRETQYF.

This clone turned up a few times. The V and J genes are TRBV6-5 and TRBJ2-2; possibly TRBD2 for D (6 bases). The CDR3 contains 14 residues. V gave up 8 bases and J gave up 1 base, with 11 bases separating them. Germline loops: CDR1 MNHEY, CDR2 SVGAGI. The CDR3 sequence is CASGGEGNTGELFF. CDR3 DNA: TGTGCCAGCGGAGGGGAAGGGAACACCGGGGAGCTGTTTTTT.

The chain links TRBV19 to TRBJ2-1; TRBD2 aligns across 8 bases. The germline V gene has CDR1 LNHDA and CDR2 SQIVND (reference sequence). This CDR3 spans 14 amino acids. Losses at the gene ends were 7 bases for V and 6 bases for J; bases not matched to a gene: 8. CDR3 region: CASNRGLDRNEQFF. Here the CDR3 DNA reads TGTGCCAGTAACCGGGGACTAGACCGCAATGAGCAGTTCTTC.

V gene TRBV19 combines with J gene TRBJ2-7, with 10 bases aligning to TRBD1. CDR3 length: 15 residues. Germline V gene data show CDR1 as LNHDA and CDR2 as SQIVND (reference sequence). Trimming cost V 6 bases and J 3 bases; bases outside gene matches: 8. The DNA of the CDR3 is TGTGCCAGTAGGAACCAGGGACAGGGGAGCTACGAGCAGTACTTC. Encoded protein: CASRNQGQGSYEQYF.

This chain uses TRBV5-1 with TRBJ2-2; possible D gene TRBD1, 5 bases. The CDR3 has 15 residues. Germline CDR1 is SGHRS and CDR2 is YFSETQ. V lost 4 bases, J lost 1 base, and 11 bases lay in between. CDR3 region: CASSMLGLNTGELFF. DNA of the CDR3: TGCGCCAGCAGCATGCTGGGGCTGAACACCGGGGAGCTGTTTTTT.